This TCR beta chain was sequenced for a study of blood T cell repertoires in COVID-19. This clone was seen a single time. In the authors' methods: Nucleated cell counts were estimated from reference gene primer amplification. The assay was immunoSEQ multiplex PCR, and TCRdb's table has in-frame clones only and misses some. V, J and clone size were drawn from that table, and D and trimming were deduced from the DNA. The data hold under 130,000 clones, with roughly 80% observed a single time. This TCR came from a woman of 80 years or more with acute or convalescent COVID-19. The source material was peripheral blood.

The CDR3 DNA reads as TGTGCCACCAGTGACCCGGGACTAGCGGGAGCATCCTACAATGAGCAGTTCTTC. Translated, it gives CATSDPGLAGASYNEQFF. This sequence joins TRBV24-1 and TRBJ2-1; 14 bases align to TRBD2. The CDR3 is 18 residues long. J was trimmed by 1 base and V by 4 bases; bases with no gene match: 5. Germline-derived CDR1 and CDR2 are KGHDR and SFDVKD.